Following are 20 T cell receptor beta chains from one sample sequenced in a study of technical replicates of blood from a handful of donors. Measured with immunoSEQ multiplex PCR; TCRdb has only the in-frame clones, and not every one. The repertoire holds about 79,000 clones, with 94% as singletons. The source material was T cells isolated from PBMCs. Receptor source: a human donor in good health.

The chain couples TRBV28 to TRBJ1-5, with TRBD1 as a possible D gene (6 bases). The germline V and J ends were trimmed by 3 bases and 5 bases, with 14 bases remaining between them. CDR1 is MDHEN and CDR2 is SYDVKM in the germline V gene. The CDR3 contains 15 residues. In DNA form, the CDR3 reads TGTGCCAGCAGTTTTGACAGGATGGGGGATCAGCCCCAGCATTTT. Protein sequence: CASSFDRMGDQPQHF.

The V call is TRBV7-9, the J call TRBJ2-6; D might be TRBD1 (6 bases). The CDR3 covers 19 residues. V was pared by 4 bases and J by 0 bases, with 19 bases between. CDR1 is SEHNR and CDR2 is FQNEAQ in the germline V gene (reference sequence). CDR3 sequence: CASSSRQVVTSSGANVLTF. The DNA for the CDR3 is TGTGCCAGCAGCTCCCGACAGGTCGTAACTTCCTCTGGGGCCAACGTCCTGACTTTC.

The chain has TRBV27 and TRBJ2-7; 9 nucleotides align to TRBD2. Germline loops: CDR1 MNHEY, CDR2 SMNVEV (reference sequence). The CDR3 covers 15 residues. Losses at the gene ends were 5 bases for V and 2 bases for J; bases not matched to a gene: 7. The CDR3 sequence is CASSQRLAETYEQYF. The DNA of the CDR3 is TGTGCCAGCAGTCAAAGACTAGCGGAAACCTACGAGCAGTACTTC.

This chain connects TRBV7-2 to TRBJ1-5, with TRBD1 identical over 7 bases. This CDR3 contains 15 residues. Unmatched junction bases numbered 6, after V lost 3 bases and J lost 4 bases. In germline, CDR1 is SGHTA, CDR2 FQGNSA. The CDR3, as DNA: TGTGCCAGCAGCTTGTGGGACAGACCTAATCAGCCCCAGCATTTT. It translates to CASSLWDRPNQPQHF.

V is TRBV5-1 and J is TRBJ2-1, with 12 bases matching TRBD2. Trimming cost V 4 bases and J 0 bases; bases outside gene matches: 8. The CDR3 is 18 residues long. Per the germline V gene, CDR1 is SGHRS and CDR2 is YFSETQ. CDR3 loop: CASSKTGTSGPSYNEQFF. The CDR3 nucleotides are TGCGCCAGCAGCAAGACCGGGACTAGCGGGCCCTCCTACAATGAGCAGTTCTTC. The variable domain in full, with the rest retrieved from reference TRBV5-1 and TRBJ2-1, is KAGVTQTPRYLIKTRGQQVTLSCSPISGHRSVSWYQQTPGQGLQFLFEYFSETQRNKGNFPGRFSGRQFSNSRSEMNVSTLELGDSALYLCASSKTGTSGPSYNEQFFGPGTRLTVL.

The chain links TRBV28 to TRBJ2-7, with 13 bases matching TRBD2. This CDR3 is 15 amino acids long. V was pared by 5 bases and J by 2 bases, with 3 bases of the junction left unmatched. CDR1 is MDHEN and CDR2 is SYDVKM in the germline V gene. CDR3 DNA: TGTGCCAGCAGTCTTGGACTAGCGGGAGCCTACGAGCAGTACTTC. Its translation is CASSLGLAGAYEQYF.

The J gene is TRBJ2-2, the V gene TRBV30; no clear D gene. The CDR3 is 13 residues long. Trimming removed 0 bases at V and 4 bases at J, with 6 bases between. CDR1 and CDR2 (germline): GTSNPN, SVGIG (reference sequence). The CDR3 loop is CAWSVEATGELFF. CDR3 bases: TGTGCCTGGAGTGTCGAAGCCACCGGGGAGCTGTTTTTT. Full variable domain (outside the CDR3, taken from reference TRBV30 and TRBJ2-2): SQTIHQWPATLVQPVGSPLSLECTVEGTSNPNLYWYRQAAGRGLQLLFYSVGIGQISSEVPQNLSASRPQDRQFILSSKKLLLSDSGFYLCAWSVEATGELFFGEGSRLTVL.

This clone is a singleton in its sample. The CDR3: CASSISQAGDMETQYF. The CDR3 nucleotides read TGTGCCAGTAGTATATCCCAGGCGGGAGATATGGAGACCCAGTACTTC. The chain links TRBV19 to TRBJ2-5; 7 bases match TRBD2. The length of the CDR3 is 16 residues. Germline V gives CDR1 LNHDA, CDR2 SQIVND (reference sequence). J lost 5 bases, V lost 2 bases, and 11 bases had no gene match.

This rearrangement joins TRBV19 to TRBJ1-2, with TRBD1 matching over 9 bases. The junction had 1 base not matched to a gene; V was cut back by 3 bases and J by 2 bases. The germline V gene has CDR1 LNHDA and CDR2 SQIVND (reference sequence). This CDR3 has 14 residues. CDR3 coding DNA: TGTGCCAGTAGTATGACAGGGGGAAACTATGGCTACACCTTC. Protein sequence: CASSMTGGNYGYTF.

In DNA, the CDR3 is TGTGCCAGCAGCTTGCAGGGACTTGGAGATACGCAGTATTTT. Amino acids: CASSLQGLGDTQYF. The V and J genes are TRBV13 and TRBJ2-3, with D perhaps TRBD2 (6 bases). The CDR3 totals 14 residues. Deletions cut 3 bases from V and 5 bases from J, with 12 bases between. Germline CDR1 is PRHDT and CDR2 is FYEKMQ (reference sequence).

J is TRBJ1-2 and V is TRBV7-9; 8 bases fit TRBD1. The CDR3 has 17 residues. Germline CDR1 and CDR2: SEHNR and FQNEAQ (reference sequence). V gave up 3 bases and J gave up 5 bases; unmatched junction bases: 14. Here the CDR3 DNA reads TGTGCCAGCAGCTTTCCGACAGGGGTTGGTTTGGGGTATGGCTACACCTTC. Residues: CASSFPTGVGLGYGYTF. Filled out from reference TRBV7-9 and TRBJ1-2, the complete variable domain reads DTGVSQNPRHKITKRGQNVTFRCDPISEHNRLYWYRQTLGQGPEFLTYFQNEAQLEKSRLLSDRFSAERPKGSFSTLEIQRTEQGDSAMYLCASSFPTGVGLGYGYTFGSGTRLTVV.

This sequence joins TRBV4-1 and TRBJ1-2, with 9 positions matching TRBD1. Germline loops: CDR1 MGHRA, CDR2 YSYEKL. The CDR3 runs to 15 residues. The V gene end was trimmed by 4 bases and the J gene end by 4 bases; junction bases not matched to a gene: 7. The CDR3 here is CASSPLQGAIYGYTF. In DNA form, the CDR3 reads TGCGCCAGCAGCCCCTTACAGGGGGCCATCTATGGCTACACCTTC.

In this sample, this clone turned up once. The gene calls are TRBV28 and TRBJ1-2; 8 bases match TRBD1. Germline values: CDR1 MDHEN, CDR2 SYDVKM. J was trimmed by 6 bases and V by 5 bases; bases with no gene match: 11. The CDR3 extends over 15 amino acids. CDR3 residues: CASSPRTGFRDGYTF. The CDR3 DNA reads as TGTGCCAGCAGTCCCCGGACAGGGTTCAGGGATGGCTACACCTTC.

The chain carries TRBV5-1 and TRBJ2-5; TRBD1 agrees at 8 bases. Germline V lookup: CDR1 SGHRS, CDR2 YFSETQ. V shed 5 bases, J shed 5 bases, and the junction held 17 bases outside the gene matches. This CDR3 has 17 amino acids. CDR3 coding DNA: TGCGCCAGCAGTCACGACCCGGGACAGGTGGATCTGGAGACCCAGTACTTC. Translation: CASSHDPGQVDLETQYF.

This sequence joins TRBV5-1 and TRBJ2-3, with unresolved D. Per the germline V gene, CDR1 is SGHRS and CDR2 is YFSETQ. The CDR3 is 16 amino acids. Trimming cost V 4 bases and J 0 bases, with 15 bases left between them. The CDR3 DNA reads TGCGCCAGCAGCCTGCCTGGAGTACTTAGCACAGATACGCAGTATTTT. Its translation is CASSLPGVLSTDTQYF. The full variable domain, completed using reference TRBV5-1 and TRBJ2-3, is KAGVTQTPRYLIKTRGQQVTLSCSPISGHRSVSWYQQTPGQGLQFLFEYFSETQRNKGNFPGRFSGRQFSNSRSEMNVSTLELGDSALYLCASSLPGVLSTDTQYFGPGTRLTVL.

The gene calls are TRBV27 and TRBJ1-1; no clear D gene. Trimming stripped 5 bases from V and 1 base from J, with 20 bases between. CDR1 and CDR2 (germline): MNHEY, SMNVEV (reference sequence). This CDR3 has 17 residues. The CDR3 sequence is CASSPRPARRGNTEAFF. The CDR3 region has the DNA TGTGCCAGCAGTCCTCGGCCGGCCCGCCGGGGGAACACTGAAGCTTTCTTT.

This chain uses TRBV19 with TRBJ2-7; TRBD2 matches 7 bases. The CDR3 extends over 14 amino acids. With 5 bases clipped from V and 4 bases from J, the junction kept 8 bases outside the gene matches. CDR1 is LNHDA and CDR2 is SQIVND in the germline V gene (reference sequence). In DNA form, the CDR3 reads TGTGCCAGTAGTGTTGTACTAGCGACATACGAGCAGTACTTC. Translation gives CASSVVLATYEQYF. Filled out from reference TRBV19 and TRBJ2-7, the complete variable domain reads DGGITQSPKYLFRKEGQNVTLSCEQNLNHDAMYWYRQDPGQGLRLIYYSQIVNDFQKGDIAEGYSVSREKKESFPLTVTSAQKNPTAFYLCASSVVLATYEQYFGPGTRLTVT.

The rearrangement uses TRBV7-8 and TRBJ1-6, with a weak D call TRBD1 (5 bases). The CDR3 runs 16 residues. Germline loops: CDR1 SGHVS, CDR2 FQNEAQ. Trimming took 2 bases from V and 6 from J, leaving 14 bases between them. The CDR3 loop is CASSLMGEDSNSPLHF. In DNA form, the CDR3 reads TGTGCCAGCAGCTTAATGGGGGAGGACTCTAATTCACCCCTCCACTTT.

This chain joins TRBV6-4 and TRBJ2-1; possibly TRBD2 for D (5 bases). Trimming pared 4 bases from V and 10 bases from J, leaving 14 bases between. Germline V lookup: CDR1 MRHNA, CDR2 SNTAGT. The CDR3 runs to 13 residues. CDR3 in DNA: TGTGCCAGCAGTGTAGAGGTCTCGGGGGAGCAGTTCTTC. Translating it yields CASSVEVSGEQFF.

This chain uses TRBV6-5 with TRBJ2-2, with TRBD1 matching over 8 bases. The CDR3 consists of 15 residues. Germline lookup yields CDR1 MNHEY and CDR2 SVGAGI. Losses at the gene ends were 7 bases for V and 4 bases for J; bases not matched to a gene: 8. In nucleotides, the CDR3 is TGTGCCAGCACGGTCCGGACAGGGATCACCGGGGAGCTGTTTTTT. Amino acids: CASTVRTGITGELFF.